Here is one T cell receptor (beta chain) with its context. The data were obtained in a study of immune evolution from preneoplasia to lung adenocarcinoma. TCRdb's copy holds only in-frame clones and misses some; the assay was immunoSEQ multiplex PCR. The data show just over 4,000 clones, approximately 80% seen once. V lost 3 bases to trimming and J lost 3 bases; unmatched junction nucleotides: 9. Germline-derived CDR1 and CDR2 are LNHNV and YYDKDF (reference sequence). The CDR3 spans 16 residues. The receptor's source is a person between 55 and 69 years old with lung adenocarcinoma. Sequenced input: FFPE minimally invasive lung adenocarcinoma tissue. This rearrangement joins TRBV15 to TRBJ2-3; 7 positions agree with TRBD1. The CDR3 DNA sequence: TGTGCCACCAGCAGGCCAGGGACAGAACATACAGATACGCAGTATTTT. This translates into CATSRPGTEHTDTQYF.